This T cell receptor (beta chain) was observed in a study of T cell changes during pregnancy in multiple sclerosis. Looked up from germline, CDR1 is SGHNT and CDR2 is YENEEA. This CDR3 contains 14 residues. V was clipped by 4 bases and J by 8 bases; unmatched bases: 6. Produced via immunoSEQ multiplex PCR; TCRdb's table is partial and in-frame only. This table has under 20,000 clones, 85% appearing once. V and J are TRBV11-3 and TRBJ2-1, with TRBD1 matching 9 bases. The clonotype comes from a female donor with multiple sclerosis, enrolled in a pregnancy study. The input for sequencing was CD8+ T cells from peripheral blood mononuclear cells, taken after pregnancy. The CDR3 sequence is CASSSHTGGDEQFF. Here the CDR3 DNA reads TGTGCCAGCAGCTCTCATACAGGGGGCGATGAGCAGTTCTTC.